This T cell receptor beta chain originates from a study of blood T cell repertoires in COVID-19. Libraries were prepared by immunoSEQ multiplex PCR; TCRdb keeps only in-frame clonotypes and omits some of them. Of under 150,000 clones listed, 81% are singletons. The J segment lost 12 bases and the V segment lost 4 bases, leaving 5 bases of the junction unmatched. Per germline, CDR1 SEHNR and CDR2 FQNEAQ (reference sequence). CDR3 size: 12 residues. The receptor's source is a man aged 45 to 65 with acute or convalescent COVID-19. This chain connects TRBV7-9 to TRBJ2-1; the match to TRBD1 covers 8 bases. Input material: peripheral blood. CDR3 in amino acids: CASSSGGAWQFF. The DNA of the CDR3 is TGTGCCAGCAGCTCAGGGGGCGCGTGGCAGTTCTTC.